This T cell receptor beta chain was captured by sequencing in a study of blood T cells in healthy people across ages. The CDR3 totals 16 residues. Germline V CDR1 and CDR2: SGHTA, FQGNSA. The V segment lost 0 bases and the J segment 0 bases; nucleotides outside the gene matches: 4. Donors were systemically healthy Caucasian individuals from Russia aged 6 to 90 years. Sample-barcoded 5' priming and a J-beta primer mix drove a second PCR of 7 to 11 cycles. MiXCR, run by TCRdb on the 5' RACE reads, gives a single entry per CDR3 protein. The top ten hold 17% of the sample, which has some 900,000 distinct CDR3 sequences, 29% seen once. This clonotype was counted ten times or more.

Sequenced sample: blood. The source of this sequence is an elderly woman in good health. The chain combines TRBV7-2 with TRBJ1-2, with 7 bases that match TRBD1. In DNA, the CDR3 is TGTGCCAGCAGCTTAGCCCGGGACAGCACTAACTATGGCTACACCTTC. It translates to CASSLARDSTNYGYTF.